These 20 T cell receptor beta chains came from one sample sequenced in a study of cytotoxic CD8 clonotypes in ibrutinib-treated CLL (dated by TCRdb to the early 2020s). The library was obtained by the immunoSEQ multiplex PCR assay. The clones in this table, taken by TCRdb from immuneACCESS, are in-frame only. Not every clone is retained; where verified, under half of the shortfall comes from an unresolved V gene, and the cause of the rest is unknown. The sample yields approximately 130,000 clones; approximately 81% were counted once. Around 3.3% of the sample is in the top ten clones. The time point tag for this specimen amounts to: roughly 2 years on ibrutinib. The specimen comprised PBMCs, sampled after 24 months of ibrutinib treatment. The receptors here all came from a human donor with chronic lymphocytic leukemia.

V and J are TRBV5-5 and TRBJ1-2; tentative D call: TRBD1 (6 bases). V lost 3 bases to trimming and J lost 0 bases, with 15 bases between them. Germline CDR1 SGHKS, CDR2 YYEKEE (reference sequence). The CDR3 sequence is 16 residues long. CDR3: CASSYGGQRANYGYTF. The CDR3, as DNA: TGTGCCAGCAGCTATGGTGGACAGAGAGCTAACTATGGCTACACCTTC.

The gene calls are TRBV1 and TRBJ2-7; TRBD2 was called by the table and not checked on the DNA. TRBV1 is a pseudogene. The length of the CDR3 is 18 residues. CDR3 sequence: CTSSQDEAGLAGAVEQYF. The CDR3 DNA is TGCACCAGCAGCCAGGACGAGGCCGGACTAGCGGGGGCTGTGGAGCAGTACTTC.

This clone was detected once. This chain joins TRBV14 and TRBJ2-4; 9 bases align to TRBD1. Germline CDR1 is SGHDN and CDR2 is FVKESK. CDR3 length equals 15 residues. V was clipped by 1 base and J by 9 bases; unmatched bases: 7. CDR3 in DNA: TGTGCCAGCAGCCAAGCTCTGGGACAGGGAGCCATTCAGTACTTC. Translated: CASSQALGQGAIQYF.

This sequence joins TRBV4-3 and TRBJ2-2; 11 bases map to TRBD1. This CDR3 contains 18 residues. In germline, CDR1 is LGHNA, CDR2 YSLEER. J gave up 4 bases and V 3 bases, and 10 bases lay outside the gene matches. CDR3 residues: CASSHKLGQGARTGELFF. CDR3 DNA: TGCGCCAGCAGCCACAAACTAGGACAGGGGGCGCGCACCGGGGAGCTGTTTTTT.

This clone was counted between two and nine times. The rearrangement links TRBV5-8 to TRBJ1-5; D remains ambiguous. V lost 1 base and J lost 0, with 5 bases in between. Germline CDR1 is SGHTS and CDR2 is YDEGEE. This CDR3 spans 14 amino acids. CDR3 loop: CASSLHDSNQPQHF. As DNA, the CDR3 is TGTGCCAGCAGCTTGCACGATAGCAATCAGCCCCAGCATTTT.

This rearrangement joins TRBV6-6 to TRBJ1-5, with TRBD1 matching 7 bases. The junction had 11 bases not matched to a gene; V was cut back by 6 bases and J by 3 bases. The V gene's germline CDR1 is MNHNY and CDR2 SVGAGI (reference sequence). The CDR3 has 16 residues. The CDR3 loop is CASSPDRSPSNQPQHF. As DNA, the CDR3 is TGTGCCAGCAGCCCGGACAGGAGCCCATCCAATCAGCCCCAGCATTTT.

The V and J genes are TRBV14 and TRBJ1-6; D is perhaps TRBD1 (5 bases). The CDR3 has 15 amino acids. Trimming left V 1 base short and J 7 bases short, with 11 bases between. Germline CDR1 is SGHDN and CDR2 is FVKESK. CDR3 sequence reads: CASSQVRAPNSPLHF. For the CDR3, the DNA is TGTGCCAGCAGCCAAGTCAGGGCACCAAATTCACCCCTCCACTTT.

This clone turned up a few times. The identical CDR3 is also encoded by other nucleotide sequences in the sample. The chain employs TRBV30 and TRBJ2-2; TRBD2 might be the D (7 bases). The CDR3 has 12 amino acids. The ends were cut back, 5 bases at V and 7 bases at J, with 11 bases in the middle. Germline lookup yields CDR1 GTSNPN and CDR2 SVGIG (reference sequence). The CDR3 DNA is TGTGCCTGGGGGCGGGGGCACGGGGAGCTGTTTTTT. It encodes CAWGRGHGELFF.

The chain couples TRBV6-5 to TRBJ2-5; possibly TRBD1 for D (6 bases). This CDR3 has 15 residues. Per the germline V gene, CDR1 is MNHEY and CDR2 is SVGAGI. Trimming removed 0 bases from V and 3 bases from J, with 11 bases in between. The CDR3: CASSYSGTPEETQYF. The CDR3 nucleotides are TGTGCCAGCAGTTACTCGGGGACACCCGAAGAGACCCAGTACTTC.

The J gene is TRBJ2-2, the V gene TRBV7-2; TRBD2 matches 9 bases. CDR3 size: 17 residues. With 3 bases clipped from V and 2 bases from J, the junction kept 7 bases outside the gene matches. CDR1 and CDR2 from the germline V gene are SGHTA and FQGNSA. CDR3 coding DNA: TGTGCCAGCAGCTTGCGTAGCGGGGGACTAAACACCGGGGAGCTGTTTTTT. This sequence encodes CASSLRSGGLNTGELFF.

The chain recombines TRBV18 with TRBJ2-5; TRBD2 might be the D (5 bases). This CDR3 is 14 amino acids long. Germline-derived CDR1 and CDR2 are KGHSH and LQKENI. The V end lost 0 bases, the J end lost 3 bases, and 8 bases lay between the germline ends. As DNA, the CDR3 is TGTGCCAGCTCACCACCGACGGGGAAAGAGACCCAGTACTTC. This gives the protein CASSPPTGKETQYF.

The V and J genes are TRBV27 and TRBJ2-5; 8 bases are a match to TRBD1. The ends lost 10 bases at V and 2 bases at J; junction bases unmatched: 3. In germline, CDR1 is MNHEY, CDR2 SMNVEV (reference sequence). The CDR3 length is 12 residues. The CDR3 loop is CATRTGQETQYF. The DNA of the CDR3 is TGTGCCACCCGGACAGGGCAAGAGACCCAGTACTTC.

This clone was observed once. This CDR3 reads CASSLSPGRTEAFF. CDR3 DNA sequence: TGTGCCAGCAGCTTATCACCGGGAAGGACTGAAGCTTTCTTT. This chain joins TRBV11-2 and TRBJ1-1; D call uncertain. Between the trimmed V and J ends, which lost 2 bases and 5 bases, there was a span of 12 bases. In germline, CDR1 is SGHAT, CDR2 FQNNGV. The CDR3 extends over 14 amino acids.

The CDR3 loop is CAWAGTGSNQPQHF. DNA for the CDR3: TGTGCCTGGGCGGGGACCGGTAGCAATCAGCCCCAGCATTTT. The V and J genes are TRBV30 and TRBJ1-5, with a weak D call TRBD1 (5 bases). The CDR3 runs to 14 residues. Germline-derived CDR1 and CDR2 are GTSNPN and SVGIG (reference sequence). Trimming removed 5 bases from V and 0 bases from J, with 11 bases in between.

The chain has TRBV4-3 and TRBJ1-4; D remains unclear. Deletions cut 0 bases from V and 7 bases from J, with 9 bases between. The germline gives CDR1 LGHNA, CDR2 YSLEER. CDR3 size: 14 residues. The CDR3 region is CASSQDPGSEKLFF. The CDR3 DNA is TGCGCCAGCAGCCAAGACCCGGGAAGTGAAAAACTGTTTTTT.

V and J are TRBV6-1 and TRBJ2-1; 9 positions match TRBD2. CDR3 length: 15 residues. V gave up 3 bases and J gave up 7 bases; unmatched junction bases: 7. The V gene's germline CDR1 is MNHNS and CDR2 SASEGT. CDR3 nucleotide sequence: TGTGCCAGCAGTGATGGGCGGGGGGGCCGGAATGAGCAGTTCTTC. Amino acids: CASSDGRGGRNEQFF.

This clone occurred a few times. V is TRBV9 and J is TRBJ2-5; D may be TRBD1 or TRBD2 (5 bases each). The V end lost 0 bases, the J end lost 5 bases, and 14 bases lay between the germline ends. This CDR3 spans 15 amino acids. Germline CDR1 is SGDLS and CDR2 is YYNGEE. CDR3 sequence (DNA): TGTGCCAGCAGCGTAGGGGACGGATTCATGGAGACCCAGTACTTC. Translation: CASSVGDGFMETQYF.

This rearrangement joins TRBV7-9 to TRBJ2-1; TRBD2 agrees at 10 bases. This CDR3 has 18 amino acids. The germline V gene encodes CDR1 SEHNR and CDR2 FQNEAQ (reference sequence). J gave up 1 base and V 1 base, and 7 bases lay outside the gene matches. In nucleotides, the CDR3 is TGTGCCAGCAGCTTAGACTTTAGCGGGGGGTCGTCCTACAATGAGCAGTTCTTC. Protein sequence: CASSLDFSGGSSYNEQFF. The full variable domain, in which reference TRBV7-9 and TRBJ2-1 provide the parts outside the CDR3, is DTGVSQNPRHKITKRGQNVTFRCDPISEHNRLYWYRQTLGQGPEFLTYFQNEAQLEKSRLLSDRFSAERPKGSFSTLEIQRTEQGDSAMYLCASSLDFSGGSSYNEQFFGPGTRLTVL.

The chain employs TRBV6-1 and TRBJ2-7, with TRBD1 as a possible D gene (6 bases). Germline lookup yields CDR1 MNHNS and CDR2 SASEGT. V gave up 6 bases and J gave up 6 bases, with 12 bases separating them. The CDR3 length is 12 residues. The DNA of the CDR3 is TGTGCCAGCAGGTTATCAGGGGTCGAGCAGTACTTC. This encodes CASRLSGVEQYF.

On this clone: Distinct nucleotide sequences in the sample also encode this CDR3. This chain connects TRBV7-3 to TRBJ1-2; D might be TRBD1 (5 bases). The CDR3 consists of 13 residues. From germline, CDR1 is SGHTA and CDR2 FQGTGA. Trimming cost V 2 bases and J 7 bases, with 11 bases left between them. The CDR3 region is CASSLGQGGGYTF. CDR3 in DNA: TGTGCCAGCAGCTTAGGTCAGGGTGGTGGCTACACCTTC.